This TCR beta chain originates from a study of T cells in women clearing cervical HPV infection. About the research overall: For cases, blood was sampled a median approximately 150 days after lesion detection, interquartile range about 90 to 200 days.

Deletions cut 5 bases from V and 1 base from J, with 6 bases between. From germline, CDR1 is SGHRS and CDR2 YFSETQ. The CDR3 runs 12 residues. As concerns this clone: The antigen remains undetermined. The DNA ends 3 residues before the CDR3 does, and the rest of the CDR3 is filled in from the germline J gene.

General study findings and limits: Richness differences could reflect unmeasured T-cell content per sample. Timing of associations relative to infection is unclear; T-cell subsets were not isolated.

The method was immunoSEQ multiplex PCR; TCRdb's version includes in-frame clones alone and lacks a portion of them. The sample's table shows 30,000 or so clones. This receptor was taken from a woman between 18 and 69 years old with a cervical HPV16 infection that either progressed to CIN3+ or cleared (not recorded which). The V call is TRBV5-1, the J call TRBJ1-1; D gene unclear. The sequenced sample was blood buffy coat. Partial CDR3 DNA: TGCGCCAGCAGGTTCCGGAACACTGAA. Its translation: CASRFRNTE. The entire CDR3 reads CASRFRNTEAFF.